A single sample gave rise to the 26 T cell receptor beta chains below, sequenced in a study of T cell responses to AZD1222 COVID-19 vaccine. Method: immunoSEQ multiplex PCR; TCRdb's copy keeps in-frame clones and lacks some. Of around 120,000 clones detected, approximately 90% appear once; the ten largest clones hold roughly 3.8%. This specimen was peripheral blood, taken 28 days after the second AZD1222 dose. These receptors all stem from an adult who received the AZD1222 COVID-19 vaccine.

J is TRBJ2-7 and V is TRBV10-3; D uncertain. The CDR3 consists of 14 residues. V was pared by 5 bases and J by 5 bases, with 16 bases between. Germline V gene data show CDR1 as ENHRY and CDR2 as SYGVKD. For the CDR3, the DNA is TGTGCCATCAGTTACGCTAGGAATTTGGACGAGCAGTACTTC. This translates into CAISYARNLDEQYF.

The chain combines TRBV9 with TRBJ1-2, with unresolved D. Germline V gene sequence: CDR1 SGDLS, CDR2 YYNGEE. CDR3 size: 14 residues. The V end was cut by 0 bases, the J end by 5 bases, with 11 bases between. Here the CDR3 reads CASSVGGETYGYTF. The CDR3 DNA sequence: TGTGCCAGCAGCGTAGGGGGAGAAACATATGGCTACACCTTC.

The chain is built from TRBV30 and TRBJ1-2; 7 nucleotides line up with TRBD1. From germline, CDR1 is GTSNPN and CDR2 SVGIG (reference sequence). V lost 5 bases and J lost 7; bases outside the gene matches: 13. CDR3 size: 14 residues. CDR3 sequence: CAWVPDRVYLGYTF. CDR3 in DNA: TGTGCCTGGGTACCCGACAGGGTGTATCTTGGCTACACCTTC.

The V call is TRBV5-6, the J call TRBJ1-5, with 9 bases matching TRBD1. The germline V gene encodes CDR1 SGHDT and CDR2 YYEEEE. The V segment lost 0 bases and the J segment 4 bases; nucleotides outside the gene matches: 5. This CDR3 contains 16 residues. CDR3: CASSLGGGTGNQPQHF. The CDR3 DNA is TGTGCCAGCAGCTTGGGAGGGGGGACAGGGAATCAGCCCCAGCATTTT.

The count of this clone is one. The DNA of the CDR3 is TGTGCCAGCAGTGAAGTACCTGCGGGGTTGGGGGGTGAAAAACTGTTTTTT. This codes for CASSEVPAGLGGEKLFF. The V and J genes are TRBV6-1 and TRBJ1-4, with a tentative D call TRBD1 (5 bases). The length of the CDR3 is 17 residues. Deletions cut 1 base from V and 7 bases from J, with 19 bases between. The germline V gene has CDR1 MNHNS and CDR2 SASEGT.

The rearrangement links TRBV4-3 to TRBJ1-2; no clear D. This CDR3 contains 15 residues. Trimming removed 0 bases from V and 8 bases from J, with 16 bases in between. Germline V gene sequence: CDR1 LGHNA, CDR2 YSLEER. In nucleotides, the CDR3 is TGCGCCAGCAGCCAAGATCGGTGGGCTCCGGGCGGCTACACCTTC. Encoded protein: CASSQDRWAPGGYTF.

The gene calls are TRBV6-6 and TRBJ1-2; D not resolved. Trimming shortened V by 7 bases and J by 2 bases, and 8 bases separated the two germline ends. CDR1 MNHNY and CDR2 SVGAGI come from the germline V gene (reference sequence). This CDR3 spans 12 amino acids. The DNA of the CDR3 is TGTGCCAGCAATAACCTAAACTATGGCTACACCTTC. It translates to CASNNLNYGYTF.

This clone has just a few counts. The chain links TRBV5-4 to TRBJ2-7, with D tentatively TRBD1 or TRBD2 (5 bases each). Looked up from germline, CDR1 is SGHNT and CDR2 is YYREEE (reference sequence). V lost 3 bases to trimming and J lost 5 bases, with 21 bases between them. The CDR3 covers 16 residues. This CDR3 is CASSSGQVTFSDEQYF. In nucleotides, the CDR3 is TGTGCCAGCAGCTCGGGGCAGGTTACCTTTAGCGACGAGCAGTACTTC.

The CDR3: CASSRADGDEAFF. Written as DNA, the CDR3 is TGTGCCAGCAGCCGCGCGGATGGGGATGAAGCTTTCTTT. The rearrangement links TRBV13 to TRBJ1-1; no reliable D call. Trimming took off 5 bases at V and 7 bases at J, with 14 bases between the two ends. The CDR3 length is 13 residues. Germline lookup yields CDR1 PRHDT and CDR2 FYEKMQ (reference sequence).

The CDR3 DNA reads as TGTGCCAGCAGCGTACTAGCGGGGGGTTCCGATGAGCAGTTCTTC. Translating gives CASSVLAGGSDEQFF. The chain employs TRBV9 and TRBJ2-1; the match to TRBD2 covers 11 bases. Germline lookup yields CDR1 SGDLS and CDR2 YYNGEE. There are 15 residues in the CDR3. Trimming cost V 1 base and J 8 bases; bases outside gene matches: 5.

J is TRBJ2-7 and V is TRBV28; tentatively, D is TRBD1 (5 bases). The CDR3 is made up of 11 amino acids. Germline CDR1 MDHEN, CDR2 SYDVKM. The V end was cut by 5 bases, the J end by 7 bases, with 9 bases between. The DNA for the CDR3 is TGTGCCAGCAGTGTCAAGGGGGAGCAGTACTTC. Translating gives CASSVKGEQYF.

The chain carries TRBV2 and TRBJ2-1, with 12 bases that match TRBD2. CDR3 length equals 15 residues. The V and J ends lost 5 bases and 5 bases, in that order; junction bases with no gene match: 4. Germline V gene sequence: CDR1 SNHLY, CDR2 FYNNEI. CDR3: CASSSTSGGHNEQFF. The CDR3 DNA sequence: TGTGCCAGCAGTTCGACTAGCGGGGGCCACAATGAGCAGTTCTTC.

The chain joins TRBV25-1 to TRBJ1-4; D unclear. The ends were cut back, 2 bases at V and 8 bases at J, with 12 bases in the middle. This CDR3 contains 14 residues. Germline assignment: CDR1 MGHDK and CDR2 SYGVNS. The CDR3 reads CASSEPALREKLFF. In DNA, the CDR3 is TGTGCCAGCAGTGAACCGGCCCTCCGGGAAAAACTGTTTTTT.

A few counts support this clone. The chain combines TRBV5-6 with TRBJ2-7, with D possibly TRBD1 on 6 matching bases. V lost 4 bases and J lost 2, with 13 bases in between. The CDR3 totals 14 residues. CDR1 is SGHDT and CDR2 is YYEEEE in the germline V gene. As DNA, the CDR3 is TGTGCCAGCAGCAGAGGACAGTCAGCCTACGAGCAGTACTTC. Translation: CASSRGQSAYEQYF.

This clone was counted only a few times. This chain uses TRBV5-6 with TRBJ2-4; 8 positions agree with TRBD1. CDR3 length: 15 residues. CDR1 and CDR2 (germline): SGHDT, YYEEEE. After removal of 2 bases from V and 6 bases from J, the junction contained 7 bases not matched to a gene. The CDR3 spells CASSLLQGATNIQYF. CDR3 DNA: TGTGCCAGCAGCTTACTTCAGGGGGCTACAAACATTCAGTACTTC.

The V gene is TRBV30, the J gene TRBJ1-6; 7 positions match TRBD1. The CDR3 is 16 residues long. Germline-derived CDR1 and CDR2 are GTSNPN and SVGIG (reference sequence). J lost 2 bases, V lost 2 bases, and 6 bases had no gene match. Here the CDR3 DNA reads TGTGCCTGGAGTCCCCTCGGGACAGCCTATAATTCACCCCTCCACTTT. It is translated as CAWSPLGTAYNSPLHF.

The chain is built from TRBV28 and TRBJ1-2; TRBD1 might be the D (6 bases). V was pared by 2 bases and J by 8 bases, with 12 bases between. The CDR3 spans 13 residues. Germline-derived CDR1 and CDR2 are MDHEN and SYDVKM. CDR3 nucleotide sequence: TGTGCCAGCAGTTTAATACAGGGAGGGGGCTACACCTTC. As protein: CASSLIQGGGYTF.

V and J are TRBV7-3 and TRBJ2-3; TRBD2 matches 10 bases. V was pared by 6 bases and J by 3 bases, with 6 bases of the junction left unmatched. The CDR3 covers 15 residues. Germline loops: CDR1 SGHTA, CDR2 FQGTGA. DNA for the CDR3: TGTGCCAGCAGTACTAGCGGGGTTACTACAGATACGCAGTATTTT. This gives the protein CASSTSGVTTDTQYF.

This chain connects TRBV10-3 to TRBJ2-3; a weak D match, TRBD2 (6 bases). V was pared by 8 bases and J by 4 bases, with 16 bases between. The germline gives CDR1 ENHRY, CDR2 SYGVKD. CDR3 length equals 14 residues. CDR3 DNA sequence: TGTGCCATCCGTAGGCGGGAATCCGCAGATACGCAGTATTTT. It codes for CAIRRRESADTQYF.

The chain recombines TRBV18 with TRBJ1-4; a weak D match, TRBD1 (6 bases). Trimming shortened V by 3 bases and J by 7 bases, and 21 bases separated the two germline ends. There are 17 residues in the CDR3. The V gene's germline CDR1 is KGHSH and CDR2 LQKENI. The CDR3, as DNA: TGTGCCAGCTCACCCCCGAGATCAGGGGCGAGGGGTGAAAAACTGTTTTTT. This sequence encodes CASSPPRSGARGEKLFF.

The J gene is TRBJ2-7, the V gene TRBV9; TRBD2 agrees at 10 bases. Germline V gene data show CDR1 as SGDLS and CDR2 as YYNGEE. The CDR3 has 16 amino acids. The V and J ends lost 0 bases and 0 bases, in that order; junction bases with no gene match: 3. The CDR3 sequence: CASSVVASGSSYEQYF. The DNA of the CDR3 is TGTGCCAGCAGCGTAGTTGCTAGCGGGAGCTCCTACGAGCAGTACTTC.

The chain links TRBV11-2 to TRBJ1-1, with D possibly matching TRBD1 (6 bases). In germline, CDR1 is SGHAT, CDR2 FQNNGV. There are 15 residues in the CDR3. V was shortened by 2 bases and J by 5 bases, with 15 bases between the two germline ends. The CDR3 is CASSLLGKGGTEAFF. CDR3 in DNA: TGTGCCAGCAGCTTATTGGGGAAGGGGGGAACTGAAGCTTTCTTT.

The V call is TRBV7-9, the J call TRBJ2-7; tentative D call: TRBD2 (6 bases). The V gene's germline CDR1 is SEHNR and CDR2 FQNEAQ (reference sequence). The V and J ends lost 7 bases and 0 bases respectively, with 16 bases between them. The CDR3 contains 15 residues. CDR3 coding DNA: TGTGCCAGCACAGGGCGGGACTTGTTCTCCTACGAGCAGTACTTC. Amino acid sequence: CASTGRDLFSYEQYF. The variable domain in full, completed from reference TRBV7-9 and TRBJ2-7, reads DTGVSQNPRHKITKRGQNVTFRCDPISEHNRLYWYRQTLGQGPEFLTYFQNEAQLEKSRLLSDRFSAERPKGSFSTLEIQRTEQGDSAMYLCASTGRDLFSYEQYFGPGTRLTVT.

The CDR3 loop is CASSLVGQQRRHTF. The CDR3 DNA reads TGTGCCAGCAGCTTGGTCGGACAGCAAAGGAGACACACCTTC. This sequence joins TRBV5-6 and TRBJ1-2, with D possibly being TRBD1 (6 bases). V was cut by 0 bases and J by 12 bases, with 18 bases left in between. Germline lookup yields CDR1 SGHDT and CDR2 YYEEEE. This CDR3 has 14 residues.

The CDR3 is CASSYGTARGGELFF. In DNA form, the CDR3 reads TGTGCCAGCAGCTATGGAACCGCCCGGGGCGGGGAGCTGTTTTTT. The chain uses TRBV11-3 and TRBJ2-2, with D possibly matching TRBD2 (5 bases). CDR3 size: 15 residues. Germline V gene data show CDR1 as SGHNT and CDR2 as YENEEA. The germline V and J ends were trimmed by 4 bases and 7 bases, with 16 bases remaining between them.

This clone was observed a few times. The V and J genes are TRBV19 and TRBJ2-1; D call uncertain. The V gene's germline CDR1 is LNHDA and CDR2 SQIVND (reference sequence). The CDR3 loop spans 14 amino acids. V lost 4 bases to trimming and J lost 3 bases, with 10 bases between them. In nucleotides, the CDR3 is TGTGCCAGTAGTACCGTCCCTCGCTACAATGAGCAGTTCTTC. This gives the protein CASSTVPRYNEQFF.